This T cell receptor (beta chain) was recovered during a study of glioma-infiltrating T cells. Using RNA template, CDR3s of TCR alpha and beta were amplified with iRepertoire arm-PCR. One entry per CDR3 protein, called by TCRdb with MiXCR from the multiplex PCR reads. The sample yields roughly 16,000 distinct CDR3 sequences, 58% seen once. There are 16 residues in the CDR3. V was cut by 4 bases and J by 3 bases, with 19 bases left in between. Germline-derived CDR1 and CDR2 are MGHDK and SYGVNS. General study points: Tissue-blood divergence was below expectation in non-neoplastic patients, above in gliomas.

In regard to this clonotype: Antigen unknown.

The V call is TRBV25-1, the J call TRBJ2-7; TRBD1 is a possible D gene (6 bases). The TCR sequence derives from a human donor with low-grade glioma or glioblastoma, undergoing nonglioma brain surgery, or in good health (not recorded which). Sequenced: glioma tissue, nonneoplastic brain tissue, or PBMCs (not recorded which). The CDR3 coding sequence is TGTGCCAGCAGTGCGCAAAGGACAGTCGACTTCTACGAGCAGTACTTC. It translates to CASSAQRTVDFYEQYF.